These 25 T cell receptor beta chains share one sample of origin, sequenced in a study of cytomegalovirus exposure and HLA in healthy donors. This PCR relied on a set of 60 Vbeta primers and 13 Jbeta primers. Generated by immunoSEQ multiplex PCR, the TCRdb table keeps only in-frame clones and is missing some. The table includes approximately 270,000 clones, approximately 80% detected once. Sequencing was performed on PBMCs. The origin of the receptors is a girl aged 2 to 10 in good health and CMV-seronegative.

The chain carries TRBV7-8 and TRBJ2-7; D gene uncertain. Trimming removed 2 bases at V and 5 bases at J, with 7 bases between. CDR3 length: 12 amino acids. Germline CDR1 is SGHVS and CDR2 is FQNEAQ. The CDR3 loop is CASSLIYHEQYF. The CDR3 DNA reads TGTGCCAGCAGCTTAATCTACCACGAGCAGTACTTC. The whole variable domain, remainder taken from reference TRBV7-8 and TRBJ2-7, is GAGVSQSPRYKVAKRGQDVALRCDPISGHVSLFWYQQALGQGPEFLTYFQNEAQLDKSGLPSDRFFAERPEGSVSTLKIQRTQQEDSAVYLCASSLIYHEQYFGPGTRLTVT.

DNA for the CDR3: TGTGCCAGCAGTTTACGGGGTTTAGCGGGGGGCACAGATACGCAGTATTTT. This sequence encodes CASSLRGLAGGTDTQYF. The gene calls are TRBV27 and TRBJ2-3, with 9 bases aligning to TRBD2. V gave up 2 bases and J gave up 1 base; unmatched junction bases: 7. Germline V gene data show CDR1 as MNHEY and CDR2 as SMNVEV (reference sequence). The CDR3 is made up of 17 amino acids.

This rearrangement joins TRBV30 to TRBJ2-1; D call uncertain. The germline V gene has CDR1 GTSNPN and CDR2 SVGIG (reference sequence). The CDR3 sequence is 14 residues long. V lost 5 bases to trimming and J lost 2 bases, with 13 bases between them. The CDR3 sequence: CAWSRGGPYNEQFF. Here the CDR3 DNA reads TGTGCCTGGTCCCGTGGTGGCCCCTACAATGAGCAGTTCTTC.

This rearrangement joins TRBV28 to TRBJ2-3; D gene unclear. The CDR3 has 15 residues. Germline CDR1 is MDHEN and CDR2 is SYDVKM. Trimming cost V 5 bases and J 3 bases, with 15 bases left between them. The CDR3 nucleotides read TGTGCCAGCAGTCCTGTTCTGGTAGAGACAGATACGCAGTATTTT. Translated: CASSPVLVETDTQYF. The variable domain in full, with the rest retrieved from reference TRBV28 and TRBJ2-3, is DVKVTQSSRYLVKRTGEKVFLECVQDMDHENMFWYRQDPGLGLRLIYFSYDVKMKEKGDIPEGYSVSREKKERFSLILESASTNQTSMYLCASSPVLVETDTQYFGPGTRLTVL.

The chain links TRBV5-1 to TRBJ2-1; a weak D match, TRBD1 (6 bases). This CDR3 has 14 residues. V lost 2 bases, J lost 3 bases, and 9 bases lay in between. The V gene's germline CDR1 is SGHRS and CDR2 YFSETQ. CDR3 coding DNA: TGCGCCAGCAGCTTACAGGGATACTACAATGAGCAGTTCTTC. This gives the protein CASSLQGYYNEQFF.

V gene TRBV28 combines with J gene TRBJ2-3, with TRBD2 matching 11 bases. CDR3 length: 14 residues. J was trimmed by 4 bases and V by 6 bases; bases with no gene match: 3. Germline CDR1 reads MDHEN; CDR2 reads SYDVKM. The CDR3 reads CASRLAGVPDTQYF. The CDR3 region has the DNA TGTGCCAGCAGACTAGCGGGAGTCCCAGATACGCAGTATTTT.

The chain has TRBV6-1 and TRBJ1-1; D is unresolved. Germline CDR1 is MNHNS and CDR2 is SASEGT. The CDR3 covers 11 residues. V lost 3 bases to trimming and J lost 7 bases, with 6 bases between them. This chain's CDR3 is CASSDSFEAFF. In nucleotides, the CDR3 is TGTGCCAGCAGTGACTCTTTTGAAGCTTTCTTT.

The chain uses TRBV27 and TRBJ2-3; D is ambiguous. The CDR3 runs 14 residues. V lost 4 bases, J lost 4 bases, and 12 bases lay in between. CDR1 and CDR2 (germline): MNHEY, SMNVEV (reference sequence). CDR3 sequence: CASSSFGGADTQYF. The DNA of the CDR3 is TGTGCCAGCAGTTCGTTCGGTGGTGCAGATACGCAGTATTTT.

The rearrangement uses TRBV7-9 and TRBJ2-1, with TRBD2 identical over 9 bases. The CDR3 totals 19 residues. CDR1 and CDR2 (germline): SEHNR, FQNEAQ (reference sequence). Losses at the gene ends were 1 base for V and 6 bases for J; bases not matched to a gene: 16. The CDR3 coding sequence is TGTGCCAGCAGCTTAGTATTTCAAAGGAGGGGACTAGCTCTCAATGAGCAGTTCTTC. The encoded protein is CASSLVFQRRGLALNEQFF.

Concerning this clone itself: Other DNA sequences in this sample translate to the same CDR3. The CDR3 DNA is TGTGCCAGCAGCGCACAGGGCAATGAGCAGTTCTTC. Amino acids: CASSAQGNEQFF. The V call is TRBV9, the J call TRBJ2-1; weak D call: TRBD1 (6 bases). The CDR3 is 12 amino acids. V lost 3 bases and J 6 bases, leaving 7 bases between the germline ends. The V gene's germline CDR1 is SGDLS and CDR2 YYNGEE.

This chain links TRBV29-1 with TRBJ1-1; D remains ambiguous. V was trimmed by 0 bases and J by 8 bases, leaving 4 bases between them. The germline V gene has CDR1 SQVTM and CDR2 ANQGSEA. The CDR3 loop spans 10 amino acids. CDR3 protein: CSVEEGEAFF. In nucleotides, the CDR3 is TGCAGCGTTGAAGAGGGCGAAGCTTTCTTT.

This chain connects TRBV7-9 to TRBJ1-2, with a possible D match to TRBD1 (5 bases). Germline values: CDR1 SEHNR, CDR2 FQNEAQ (reference sequence). Trimming took 5 bases from V and 10 from J, leaving 20 bases between them. This CDR3 has 14 amino acids. CDR3 region: CASSMGGGVLAYTF. CDR3 DNA sequence: TGTGCCAGCAGCATGGGTGGAGGGGTTCTTGCCTACACCTTC.

V gene TRBV7-8 combines with J gene TRBJ2-1; 16 nucleotides align to TRBD2. The length of the CDR3 is 20 residues. The V gene end was trimmed by 5 bases and the J gene end by 2 bases; junction bases not matched to a gene: 12. Germline V gene lookup returns CDR1 SGHVS and CDR2 FQNEAQ. CDR3 sequence: CASSQPTGLAGGRAYNEQFF. The CDR3 nucleotides read TGTGCCAGCAGCCAACCCACGGGACTAGCGGGGGGGAGGGCCTACAATGAGCAGTTCTTC.

The chain links TRBV5-4 to TRBJ2-5, with D possibly TRBD1 on 6 matching bases. The J call is uncertain, as TRBJ2-7 better fits the DNA end. This CDR3 is built from 14 residues. Looked up from germline, CDR1 is SGHNT and CDR2 is YYREEE (reference sequence). This chain's CDR3 is CASSPSTGSYEQYF. CDR3 coding DNA: TGTGCCAGCAGCCCGTCGACAGGAAGCTACGAGCAGTACTTC.

The rearrangement links TRBV29-1 to TRBJ2-3, with 7 bases fitting TRBD1. V trimming: 8 bases; J trimming: 3 bases; junction bases outside the gene matches: 5. The germline V gene encodes CDR1 SQVTM and CDR2 ANQGSEA. This CDR3 has 12 residues. The CDR3: CSSKTGTDTQYF. In DNA, the CDR3 is TGCAGCTCCAAGACAGGGACAGATACGCAGTATTTT.

This chain joins TRBV5-6 and TRBJ2-2; a possible D gene is TRBD1 (5 bases). V shed 4 bases and J shed 3 bases, with 16 bases lying between them. The CDR3 has 16 residues. Germline loops: CDR1 SGHDT, CDR2 YYEEEE. The CDR3 coding sequence is TGTGCCAGCAGCCCAGGATCCCTAGGGGACACCGGGGAGCTGTTTTTT. It is translated as CASSPGSLGDTGELFF.

The V and J genes are TRBV4-2 and TRBJ2-1; D is possibly TRBD2 (7 bases). Germline V gives CDR1 LGHNA, CDR2 YNFKEQ. With 0 bases removed from V and 3 bases from J, the gap between germline ends came to 18 bases. This CDR3 spans 18 amino acids. CDR3 coding DNA: TGTGCCAGCAGCCAAGATGGGTCGGCGGGGGCCTTCTACAATGAGCAGTTCTTC. Translated, it gives CASSQDGSAGAFYNEQFF.

The genes are TRBV6-5 and TRBJ2-2; D gene ambiguous. The length of the CDR3 is 13 residues. CDR1 is MNHEY and CDR2 is SVGAGI in the germline V gene. V shed 4 bases and J shed 4 bases, with 7 bases lying between them. CDR3 amino acids: CASSSSITGELFF. CDR3 DNA sequence: TGTGCCAGCAGTTCCAGTATCACCGGGGAGCTGTTTTTT.

This chain uses TRBV13 with TRBJ2-5; D is perhaps TRBD1 (5 bases). CDR3 length equals 13 residues. Germline-derived CDR1 and CDR2 are PRHDT and FYEKMQ (reference sequence). The V end was cut by 2 bases, the J end by 5 bases, with 9 bases between. The CDR3 sequence is CASSLLAGETQYF. The CDR3 region has the DNA TGTGCCAGCAGCTTATTGGCAGGGGAGACCCAGTACTTC.

The rearrangement uses TRBV7-9 and TRBJ1-2; D is possibly TRBD1 (6 bases). CDR1 and CDR2 from the germline V gene are SEHNR and FQNEAQ (reference sequence). The CDR3 runs to 15 residues. V was pared by 4 bases and J by 7 bases, with 19 bases between. DNA of the CDR3: TGTGCCAGCAGCTCCATTAGGGGGGGCGTGGCTGGCTACACCTTC. Amino acids: CASSSIRGGVAGYTF. Based on the CDR3 plus reference TRBV7-9 and TRBJ1-2, the full variable domain is DTGVSQNPRHKITKRGQNVTFRCDPISEHNRLYWYRQTLGQGPEFLTYFQNEAQLEKSRLLSDRFSAERPKGSFSTLEIQRTEQGDSAMYLCASSSIRGGVAGYTFGSGTRLTVV.

V is TRBV4-1 and J is TRBJ2-2; no clear D gene. This CDR3 spans 14 amino acids. Looked up from germline, CDR1 is MGHRA and CDR2 is YSYEKL. Trimming took off 1 base at V and 4 bases at J, with 7 bases between the two ends. In DNA, the CDR3 is TGCGCCAGCAGCCAAGCTTGGAGCACCGGGGAGCTGTTTTTT. Amino acids: CASSQAWSTGELFF.

This chain joins TRBV2 and TRBJ2-7, with 7 positions matching TRBD2. Germline V lookup: CDR1 SNHLY, CDR2 FYNNEI. V lost 6 bases to trimming and J lost 2 bases; unmatched junction nucleotides: 7. The CDR3 has 14 amino acids. The CDR3 DNA reads as TGTGCCAGCAGGTCGGCTAGCGGTGCCTACGAGCAGTACTTC. This encodes CASRSASGAYEQYF. Drawing the rest from reference TRBV2 and TRBJ2-7, the complete variable domain is EPEVTQTPSHQVTQMGQEVILRCVPISNHLYFYWYRQILGQKVEFLVSFYNNEISEKSEIFDDQFSVERPDGSNFTLKIRSTKLEDSAMYFCASRSASGAYEQYFGPGTRLTVT.

This clone was observed once. The rearrangement links TRBV7-7 to TRBJ2-3; D possibly corresponds to TRBD1 (6 bases). This CDR3 comprises 14 residues. V gave up 5 bases and J gave up 4 bases, with 13 bases separating them. Germline V gene lookup returns CDR1 SSHAT and CDR2 FNYEAQ (reference sequence). The CDR3 sequence: CASSPDRIADTQYF. CDR3 nucleotides: TGTGCCAGCAGCCCCGACAGGATAGCAGATACGCAGTATTTT.

The chain joins TRBV28 to TRBJ1-2; 8 nucleotides match TRBD1. V dropped 6 bases and J dropped 4; count of bases not matched to a gene: 7. Per germline, CDR1 MDHEN and CDR2 SYDVKM. The CDR3 contains 14 residues. The CDR3 nucleotides read TGTGCCAGCAGGTCAGGGGGCGCCAGCTATGGCTACACCTTC. This sequence encodes CASRSGGASYGYTF.

This clone was detected only once. The chain is built from TRBV5-1 and TRBJ2-1, with 7 bases that match TRBD2. Germline V gene sequence: CDR1 SGHRS, CDR2 YFSETQ. The CDR3 runs 15 residues. Germline trimming cut 0 bases from V and 4 bases from J; bases unmatched to any gene: 4. This CDR3 reads CASSLGAGAYNEQFF. The CDR3 nucleotides read TGCGCCAGCAGCTTGGGGGCGGGAGCATACAATGAGCAGTTCTTC.